This T cell receptor beta chain was found in a study of shared clonotypes between healthy human individuals. The CDR3 is 15 amino acids. J was trimmed by 6 bases and V by 4 bases; bases with no gene match: 9. Germline CDR1 SGHNT, CDR2 YYREEE (reference sequence). Over several immunoSEQ plates, each subset's genomic DNA was distributed in even portions. The repertoire was sequenced with immunoSEQ multiplex PCR; TCRdb's copy has only in-frame clones and lacks some. The sample yields under 1,100,000 clones, roughly 75% seen once. Sequencing was carried out using memory CD4+ T cells sorted from blood. The subset: CD45RA-negative fraction. This TCR was sampled from a man aged 18 to 30 in good health. J is TRBJ2-2 and V is TRBV5-4, with 7 bases matching TRBD2. The CDR3 is CASSKGLGNPGELFF. Here the CDR3 DNA reads TGTGCCAGCAGCAAAGGACTAGGCAATCCCGGGGAGCTGTTTTTT.